A selection of T cell receptor beta chains follows, all from one sample in a study of shared clonotypes between healthy human individuals. Here immunoSEQ multiplex PCR was the method, and the copy in TCRdb shows in-frame clones only, minus some. The data contain approximately 590,000 clones, roughly 95% of them singletons. The specimen was naive CD8+ T cells sorted from blood. All receptors derive from a woman under 40 in good health. Each CDR3 is given with its conserved first and last residue. D genes are given only for firm matches. Clone size appears in some rows only: once, few, many, or a class for an expanded clone.

abundance | j_gene | v_gene | d_gene | CDR3nt | CDR3aa
. | TRBJ2-3 | TRBV19 | TRBD2 | TGTGCCAGTAGTATAGTGGTCCTAGCGGGGAACACAGATACGCAGTATTTT | CASSIVVLAGNTDTQYF
. | TRBJ1-2 | TRBV28 | . | TGTGCCAGCAGCTACGACATCAGGGCGGTTGGCTACACCTTC | CASSYDIRAVGYTF
. | TRBJ1-1 | TRBV14 | . | TGTGCCAGCAGCCAAGATCGTTCAGGGATCGGCACTGAAGCTTTCTTT | CASSQDRSGIGTEAFF
. | TRBJ2-1 | TRBV7-2 | . | TGTGCCAGCAGCTTAGCCCGCGAGCAGTTCTTC | CASSLAREQFF
. | TRBJ2-4 | TRBV11-3 | . | TGTGCCAGCAGCTTATCGAGCTTGAGCGGAAACATTCAGTACTTC | CASSLSSLSGNIQYF
. | TRBJ2-2 | TRBV9 | . | TGTGCCAGCAGCGACCCCGGGGGCTGGTCCTCGAACACCGGGGAGCTGTTTTTT | CASSDPGGWSSNTGELFF
. | TRBJ1-5 | TRBV7-8 | . | TGTGCCAGCAGCTTACAGGCAGGCCCTAGCAATCAGCCCCAGCATTTT | CASSLQAGPSNQPQHF
. | TRBJ2-7 | TRBV5-6 | . | TGTGCCAGCAGCTTTTACAGGGCCGATTACGAGCAGTACTTC | CASSFYRADYEQYF
. | TRBJ1-4 | TRBV13 | . | TGTGCCAGCAGTCTCGGGGCACGAGAAAAACTGTTTTTT | CASSLGAREKLFF
once | TRBJ1-2 | TRBV28 | . | TGTGCCAGCAGCCCTCTCGCGGGGCGGATTGGCTACACCTTC | CASSPLAGRIGYTF
. | TRBJ1-1 | TRBV6-5 | . | TGTGCCAGCAGTAATATGAACACTGAAGCTTTCTTT | CASSNMNTEAFF
. | TRBJ1-4 | TRBV29-1 | . | TGCAGCGTTGTACCCTCCGGGTTTTCTGAAAAACTGTTTTTT | CSVVPSGFSEKLFF
. | TRBJ1-3 | TRBV4-1 | TRBD1 | TGCGCCAGCAGCCAAGTGCAGGGGGCGCCCGGAAACACCATATATTTT | CASSQVQGAPGNTIYF
once | TRBJ1-2 | TRBV28 | . | TGTGCCAGCAGTTTAAATCGGGGGAGCTATGGCTACACCTTC | CASSLNRGSYGYTF
. | TRBJ2-5 | TRBV13 | TRBD2 | TGTGCCAGCAGCTTAGCGGATAGCCCTCAGCGGGGTGAGCAGTACTTC | CASSLADSPQRGEQYF
. | TRBJ2-7 | TRBV5-4 | . | TGTGCCAGCAGCCCCGGGACACACTACGAGCAGTACTTC | CASSPGTHYEQYF
. | TRBJ1-5 | TRBV9 | . | TGTGCCAGCAGCGTTGGGGGGGGAATCAATCAGCCCCAGCATTTT | CASSVGGGINQPQHF
. | TRBJ1-1 | TRBV5-6 | . | TGTGCCAGCAGCTTTGGGGGACCCACTGAAGCTTTCTTT | CASSFGGPTEAFF
. | TRBJ1-1 | TRBV28 | TRBD1 | TGTGCCAGCAGTGACAGGGGGAACACTGAAGCTTTCTTT | CASSDRGNTEAFF
. | TRBJ2-7 | TRBV14 | TRBD1 | TGTGCCAGCAGCGAAAACCACGGGACAGGGCTTCTCGAGCAGTACTTC | CASSENHGTGLLEQYF
once | TRBJ1-2 | TRBV2 | . | TGTGCCAGCAGTGAAGCGCTTGGCTACACCTTC | CASSEALGYTF
few | TRBJ1-1 | TRBV2 | . | TGTGCCAGCAGTGCTGAAGCTTTCTTT | CASSAEAFF
once | TRBJ2-2 | TRBV6-5 | . | TGTGCCAGCAGTTACACAGGGGAGGACACCGGGGAGCTGTTTTTT | CASSYTGEDTGELFF
once | TRBJ1-6 | TRBV4-1 | TRBD1 | TGCGCCAGCAGCCAAGGACAGGGAAGGTCACCCCTCCACTTT | CASSQGQGRSPLHF
. | TRBJ2-7 | TRBV7-9 | . | TGTGCCAGCAGTGGGACGTCGGTAGAGCAGTACTTC | CASSGTSVEQYF
. | TRBJ2-1 | TRBV9 | . | TGTGCCAGCAGCTACAACGGGAATGAGCAGTTCTTC | CASSYNGNEQFF
. | TRBJ2-2 | TRBV11-2 | . | TGTGCCAGCAGCTCCGTTTCAGACGTTTATGGCACCGGGGAGCTGTTTTTT | CASSSVSDVYGTGELFF
once | TRBJ2-5 | TRBV5-6 | TRBD2 | TGTGCCAGCAGCTTCTGGGCACGGGAGGGCCGGGGAGAGACCCAGTACTTC | CASSFWAREGRGETQYF
. | TRBJ2-7 | TRBV19 | TRBD2 | TGTGCCAGTAGCGTCGGACTAGCTTTCTGGGAGCAGTACTTC | CASSVGLAFWEQYF
. | TRBJ2-1 | TRBV15 | . | TGTGCCACCAGCAGCCAGTGGGGGCCGGGTGAGCAGTTCTTC | CATSSQWGPGEQFF
. | TRBJ2-5 | TRBV7-3 | . | TGTGCCAGCAGCTTAAACAGCCAAGAGACCCAGTACTTC | CASSLNSQETQYF
. | TRBJ2-2 | TRBV25-1 | . | TGTGCCAGCAGTAAAAGGGGGAACACCGGGGAGCTGTTTTTT | CASSKRGNTGELFF
. | TRBJ1-5 | TRBV28 | . | TGTGCCAGCAGTTTCGACAGCTATCAGCCCCAGCATTTT | CASSFDSYQPQHF
once | TRBJ2-7 | TRBV27 | TRBD1 | TGTGCCAGCTCACTGACCGGGACAGGGGCCGAGCAGTACTTC | CASSLTGTGAEQYF
. | TRBJ1-1 | TRBV7-2 | TRBD1 | TGTGCCAGCAGCTTATGGGGTGGGACAGGGGTAGGCACTGAAGCTTTCTTT | CASSLWGGTGVGTEAFF
. | TRBJ2-7 | TRBV4-2 | TRBD2 | TGTGCCAGCAGCCAAGAGGGGACTAGCGGGGCCTACGAGCAGTACTTC | CASSQEGTSGAYEQYF
. | TRBJ2-7 | TRBV2 | . | TGTGCCAGCAGTGATAGAGTACTAAGCTCCTACGAGCAGTACTTC | CASSDRVLSSYEQYF
. | TRBJ2-5 | TRBV2 | . | TGTGCCAGTCAGGGAGAGATGGAGACCCAGTACTTC | CASQGEMETQYF
. | TRBJ2-1 | TRBV5-5 | TRBD2 | TGTGCCAGCAGCTCGGGACTAGCAGGCTCCTACAATGAGCAGTTCTTC | CASSSGLAGSYNEQFF
. | TRBJ1-1 | TRBV7-9 | . | TGTGCCAGCAGCTTAGAGGTGGTGAACACTGAAGCTTTCTTT | CASSLEVVNTEAFF
. | TRBJ2-7 | TRBV7-2 | TRBD2 | TGTGCCAGCAGCTTAGTTAGCGGGAGCACCTACGAGCAGTACTTC | CASSLVSGSTYEQYF
. | TRBJ1-2 | TRBV28 | . | TGTGCCAGCAGTTCCCCTCACAGGAAGGGCACCTATGGCTACACCTTC | CASSSPHRKGTYGYTF
. | TRBJ2-7 | TRBV5-4 | TRBD2 | TGTGCCAGCAGCCACGGGACTAGCCAATTCTACGAGCAGTACTTC | CASSHGTSQFYEQYF
once | TRBJ2-3 | TRBV30 | . | TGTGCCTGGACCAGGGGGGGGCTAGGCACAGATACGCAGTATTTT | CAWTRGGLGTDTQYF
. | TRBJ1-1 | TRBV27 | . | TGTGCCAGCAGTTTATCACCGGGGGCGGGGGACACTGAAGCTTTCTTT | CASSLSPGAGDTEAFF
. | TRBJ2-1 | TRBV5-6 | . | TGTGCCAGCAGCCCTACCCTCGGACCCCATGAGCAGTTCTTC | CASSPTLGPHEQFF
. | TRBJ1-3 | TRBV7-8 | TRBD1 | TGTGCCAGCAGCCCGACAGGGATTGGCTCTGGAAACACCATATATTTT | CASSPTGIGSGNTIYF
once | TRBJ1-4 | TRBV2 | . | TGTGCCAGCAGTGCGGTTAATGAAAAACTGTTTTTT | CASSAVNEKLFF